The clone carrying this T cell receptor beta chain has just a few counts. No antigen is known for it. V lost 0 bases, J lost 5 bases, and 7 bases stayed unmatched. The CDR3 is 15 amino acids. CDR1 is SGHKS, CDR2 YYEKEE, per germline (reference sequence). The data were taken from a study of CD8 T cells in ankylosing spondylitis. Findings and limits, study-wide: Matched ankylosing spondylitis synovial fluid reportedly showed significant enrichment of disease-linked clones. Earlier reports found some motif variants in synovial fluid and blood in reactive arthritis.

Molecular-barcoded quantitative 5'-RACE produced these TCR beta libraries. TCRdb reanalysed the 5' RACE reads using MiXCR and keeps one entry per CDR3 protein. The sample holds roughly 86,000 distinct CDR3 sequences, roughly 10% seen once. The V gene is TRBV5-5, the J gene TRBJ1-2, with 7 bases matching TRBD1. The TCR originated in a male donor with ankylosing spondylitis or in good health (not recorded which). Sequencing input: blood, either unsorted or a sorted T cell fraction (not recorded which). This chain's CDR3 is CASSLALGTEYGYTF. The CDR3 nucleotides are TGTGCCAGCAGCTTGGCCCTTGGGACAGAGTATGGCTACACCTTC.